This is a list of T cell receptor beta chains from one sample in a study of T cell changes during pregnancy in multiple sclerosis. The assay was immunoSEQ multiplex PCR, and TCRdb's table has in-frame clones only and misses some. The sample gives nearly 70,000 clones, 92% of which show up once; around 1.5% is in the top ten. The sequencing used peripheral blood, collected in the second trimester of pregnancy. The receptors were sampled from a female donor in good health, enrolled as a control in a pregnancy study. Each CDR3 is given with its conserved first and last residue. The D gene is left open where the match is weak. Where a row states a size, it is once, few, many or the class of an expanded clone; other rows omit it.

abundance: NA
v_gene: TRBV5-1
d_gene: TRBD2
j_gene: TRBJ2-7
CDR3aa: CASSGGLAGGQSYEQYF
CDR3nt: TGCGCCAGCAGCGGGGGACTAGCGGGGGGCCAGTCCTACGAGCAGTACTTC

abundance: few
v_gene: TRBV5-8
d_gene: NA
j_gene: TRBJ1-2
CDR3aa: CASSLSNRYGYTF
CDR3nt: TGTGCCAGCAGCTTGTCTAATCGCTATGGCTACACCTTC

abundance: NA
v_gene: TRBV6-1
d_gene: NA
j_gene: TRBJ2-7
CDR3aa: CASRTTETGEQYF
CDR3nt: TGTGCCAGCAGGACGACCGAAACGGGCGAGCAGTACTTC

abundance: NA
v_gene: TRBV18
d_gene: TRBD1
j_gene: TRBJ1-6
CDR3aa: CASSLGQGRPPLHF
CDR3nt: TGTGCCAGCTCCCTCGGACAGGGGCGACCACCCCTCCACTTT

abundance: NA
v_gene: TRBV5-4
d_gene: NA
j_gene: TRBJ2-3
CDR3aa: CASSPPSGTDTQYF
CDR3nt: TGTGCCAGCAGCCCTCCTAGCGGCACAGATACGCAGTATTTT

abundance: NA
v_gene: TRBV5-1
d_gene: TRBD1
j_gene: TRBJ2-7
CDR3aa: CASGQGLGEQYF
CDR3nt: TGCGCCAGCGGACAGGGGCTTGGGGAGCAGTACTTC

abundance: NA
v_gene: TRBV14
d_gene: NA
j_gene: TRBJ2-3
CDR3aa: CASSPETVTDTQYF
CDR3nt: TGTGCCAGCAGCCCGGAGACGGTTACAGATACGCAGTATTTT

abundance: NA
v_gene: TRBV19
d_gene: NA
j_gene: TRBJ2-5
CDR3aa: CASTPASHQETQYF
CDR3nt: TGTGCCAGTACCCCTGCGTCCCACCAAGAGACCCAGTACTTC

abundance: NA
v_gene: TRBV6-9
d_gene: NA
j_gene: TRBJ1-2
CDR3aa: CASTGAWAGGYTF
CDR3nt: TGTGCCAGCACAGGGGCCTGGGCCGGTGGCTACACCTTC

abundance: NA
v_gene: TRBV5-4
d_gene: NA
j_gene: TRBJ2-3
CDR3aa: CASSSPRASTDTQYF
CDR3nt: TGTGCCAGCAGCTCCCCGAGGGCTAGCACAGATACGCAGTATTTT

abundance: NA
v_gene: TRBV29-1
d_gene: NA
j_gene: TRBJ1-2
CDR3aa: CSVEDGVGGLDTF
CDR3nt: TGCAGCGTTGAGGATGGAGTGGGGGGGCTCGACACCTTC

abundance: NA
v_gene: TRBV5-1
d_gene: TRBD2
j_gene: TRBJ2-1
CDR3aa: CASSLEGGRIHNEQFF
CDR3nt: TGCGCCAGCAGCTTGGAGGGCGGGAGGATCCACAATGAGCAGTTCTTC

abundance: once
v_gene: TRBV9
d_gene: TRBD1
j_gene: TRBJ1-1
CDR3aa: CASSPRTGDPEAFF
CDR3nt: TGTGCCAGCAGCCCACGGACAGGGGACCCTGAAGCTTTCTTT

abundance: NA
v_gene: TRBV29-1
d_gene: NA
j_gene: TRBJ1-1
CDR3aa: CSVARAGHTEAFF
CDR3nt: TGCAGCGTCGCCAGGGCGGGGCACACTGAAGCTTTCTTT

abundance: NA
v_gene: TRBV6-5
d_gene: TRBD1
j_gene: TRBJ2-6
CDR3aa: CASSLDRAGANVLTF
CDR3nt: TGTGCCAGCAGCTTGGACAGGGCTGGGGCCAACGTCCTGACTTTC

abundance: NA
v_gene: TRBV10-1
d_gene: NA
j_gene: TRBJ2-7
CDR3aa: CASSEDRGAIEQYF
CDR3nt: TGCGCCAGCAGTGAGGACCGGGGGGCTATCGAGCAGTACTTC

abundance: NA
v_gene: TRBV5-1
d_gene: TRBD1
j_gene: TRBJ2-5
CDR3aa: CASSLDGTGQETQYF
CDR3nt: TGCGCCAGCAGCCTCGACGGGACAGGCCAAGAGACCCAGTACTTC

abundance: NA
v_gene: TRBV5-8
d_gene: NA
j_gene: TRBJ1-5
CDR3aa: CASSFWGGNQPQHF
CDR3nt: TGTGCCAGCAGCTTTTGGGGAGGCAATCAGCCCCAGCATTTT

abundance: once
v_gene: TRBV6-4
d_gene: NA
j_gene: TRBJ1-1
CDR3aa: CASSASSGTEAFF
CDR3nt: TGTGCCAGCAGTGCTTCTTCCGGCACTGAAGCTTTCTTT

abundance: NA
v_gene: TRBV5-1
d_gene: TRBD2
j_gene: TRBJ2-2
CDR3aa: CASSRTSGSTGELFF
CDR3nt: TGCGCCAGCAGCCGGACTAGCGGGTCCACCGGGGAGCTGTTTTTT

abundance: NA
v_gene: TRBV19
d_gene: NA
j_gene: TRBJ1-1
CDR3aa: CASSIDRATEAFF
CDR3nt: TGTGCCAGTAGTATAGACAGGGCGACTGAAGCTTTCTTT

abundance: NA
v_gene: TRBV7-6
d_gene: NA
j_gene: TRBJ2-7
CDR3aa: CASSLASAIDSPYEQYF
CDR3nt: TGTGCCAGCAGCTTAGCAAGCGCTATCGACAGCCCCTACGAGCAGTACTTC

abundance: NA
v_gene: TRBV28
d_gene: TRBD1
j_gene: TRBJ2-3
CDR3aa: CASSLGGQGKDTQYF
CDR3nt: TGTGCCAGCAGTTTAGGGGGACAGGGGAAAGATACGCAGTATTTT

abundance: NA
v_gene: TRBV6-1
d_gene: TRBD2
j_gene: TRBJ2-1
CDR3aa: CASSEASGNYNEQFF
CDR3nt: TGTGCCAGCAGTGAAGCGAGCGGGAACTACAATGAGCAGTTCTTC

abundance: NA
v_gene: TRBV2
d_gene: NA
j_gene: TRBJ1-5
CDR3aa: CASSEAGGEVNQPQHF
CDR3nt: TGTGCCAGCAGTGAAGCCGGGGGAGAGGTAAATCAGCCCCAGCATTTT

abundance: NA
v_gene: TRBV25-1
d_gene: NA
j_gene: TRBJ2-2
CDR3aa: CASSEYPREESGELFF
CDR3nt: TGTGCCAGCAGTGAATATCCCAGGGAGGAGAGCGGGGAGCTGTTTTTT

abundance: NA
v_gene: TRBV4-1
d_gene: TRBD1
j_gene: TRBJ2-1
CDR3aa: CASSPGDRGRSHEQFF
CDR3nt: TGCGCCAGCAGCCCCGGAGACAGGGGACGCTCCCATGAGCAGTTCTTC

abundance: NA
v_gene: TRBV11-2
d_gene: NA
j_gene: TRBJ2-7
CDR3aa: CASSSDHWDTYEQYF
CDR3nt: TGTGCCAGCAGCTCCGACCATTGGGACACCTACGAGCAGTACTTC

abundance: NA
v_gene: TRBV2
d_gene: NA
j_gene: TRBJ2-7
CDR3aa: CASTLDSLSYEQYF
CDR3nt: TGTGCCAGCACCCTGGACAGCCTCTCCTACGAGCAGTACTTC